One sample yielded the 10 T cell receptor beta chains listed below, sequenced in a study of Ad26.COV2.S vaccination and SARS-CoV-2 variants. Sample treatment: around 19 received Ad26.COV2.S at low or high dose, single or two shots; roughly five received placebo; per-sample allocation not given. Sampling took place 63 days after the first vaccine or placebo injection. Produced via immunoSEQ multiplex PCR; TCRdb's table is partial and in-frame only. The repertoire holds more than 350,000 clones, with over 75% as singletons. Sequencing was performed on peripheral blood, taken in a trial of Ad26.COV2.S vaccine versus placebo. These receptors were obtained from a person aged 18-65 years who received the Ad26.COV2.S COVID-19 vaccine or a placebo.

The chain combines TRBV27 with TRBJ2-7, with 8 bases lining up with TRBD2. Germline V lookup: CDR1 MNHEY, CDR2 SMNVEV (reference sequence). This CDR3 is built from 14 residues. After removal of 2 bases from V and 4 bases from J, the junction contained 4 bases not matched to a gene. Here the CDR3 DNA reads TGTGCCAGCAGTTTAAGCGGGAGAAGGTACGAGCAGTACTTC. Translation gives CASSLSGRRYEQYF.

CDR3 region: CASSIWGPGEQFF. The CDR3 nucleotides are TGTGCCAGTAGTATCTGGGGCCCCGGTGAGCAGTTCTTC. The chain links TRBV19 to TRBJ2-1, with a tentative D call TRBD1 (5 bases). The germline V gene has CDR1 LNHDA and CDR2 SQIVND (reference sequence). Trimming removed 3 bases from V and 9 bases from J, with 12 bases in between. This CDR3 has 13 residues.

The V gene is TRBV7-3, the J gene TRBJ2-3; D is undetermined. The V and J ends lost 1 base and 5 bases respectively, with 7 bases between them. Germline assignment: CDR1 SGHTA and CDR2 FQGTGA. The CDR3 extends over 13 amino acids. The CDR3 here is CASSLSSVDTQYF. The CDR3 DNA is TGTGCCAGCAGCTTAAGCTCAGTAGATACGCAGTATTTT.

The chain has TRBV6-2 or TRBV6-3 and TRBJ1-1; D is unresolved. CDR1 and CDR2 from the germline V gene are MNHEY and SVGEGT. V gave up 3 bases and J gave up 6 bases, with 11 bases separating them. CDR3 length equals 13 residues. The CDR3 loop reads CASSYSVGPEAFF. The CDR3 DNA reads as TGTGCCAGCAGTTATTCTGTTGGGCCTGAAGCTTTCTTT.

As DNA, the CDR3 is TGTGCCACCAGTGGTTTCGGGAGAGTGTCAGGGTTCCAAGAGACCCAGTACTTC. Protein sequence: CATSGFGRVSGFQETQYF. This rearrangement joins TRBV24-1 to TRBJ2-5, with D perhaps TRBD2 (6 bases). The CDR3 is 18 residues long. CDR1 and CDR2 (germline): KGHDR, SFDVKD. Trimming cost V 5 bases and J 1 base, with 22 bases left between them.

This clone has only one observation. The chain joins TRBV4-1 to TRBJ2-2, with 15 bases matching TRBD2. Germline V gene data show CDR1 as MGHRA and CDR2 as YSYEKL. The V gene end was trimmed by 4 bases and the J gene end by 8 bases; junction bases not matched to a gene: 8. This CDR3 has 17 residues. The CDR3 coding sequence is TGCGCCAGCAGCCCATCGGGACTAGCGGGAGGTCCGGGGGAGCTGTTTTTT. Protein sequence: CASSPSGLAGGPGELFF.

The gene calls are TRBV3-1 (or the pseudogene TRBV3-2) and TRBJ2-7; D might be TRBD2 (6 bases). This CDR3 is built from 14 residues. Germline loops: CDR1 LGHDT, CDR2 YNNKEL (reference sequence). V dropped 1 base and J dropped 5 bases, with 12 bases sitting between them. In nucleotides, the CDR3 is TGTGCCAGCAGCCAAGCGGGAGCTGTCCACGAGCAGTACTTC. This translates into CASSQAGAVHEQYF.

The V call is TRBV7-8, the J call TRBJ2-7; 9 bases are a match to TRBD1. The trim removed 0 bases at V and 5 bases at J, leaving 2 bases unmatched. The CDR3 consists of 14 residues. Germline CDR1 SGHVS, CDR2 FQNEAQ. The CDR3 nucleotides are TGTGCCAGCAGCTTAGCAGACAGGGGGAACGAGCAGTACTTC. The encoded protein is CASSLADRGNEQYF.

The chain combines TRBV25-1 with TRBJ2-7; D uncertain. The germline V gene encodes CDR1 MGHDK and CDR2 SYGVNS. This CDR3 contains 14 residues. V was clipped by 2 bases and J by 6 bases, with 14 bases between them. The CDR3 DNA sequence: TGTGCCAGCAGTGAAACAGCTGCCATGTCCGAGCAGTACTTC. Its protein product is CASSETAAMSEQYF.

The V gene is TRBV6-5, the J gene TRBJ2-3; 10 bases are shared with TRBD2. This CDR3 is built from 15 residues. The V segment lost 7 bases and the J segment 5 bases; nucleotides outside the gene matches: 9. Per the germline V gene, CDR1 is MNHEY and CDR2 is SVGAGI. CDR3 loop: CASNRSGRRGDTQYF. The CDR3 nucleotides read TGTGCCAGCAATCGTAGCGGGAGGAGGGGAGATACGCAGTATTTT.